These T cell receptor beta chains were read from a single sample in a study of identical twins. TCRdb processed the 5' RACE reads anew with MiXCR; each CDR3 protein has one entry. The data show about 730,000 distinct CDR3 sequences, 21% seen once. These data were also filed under a second study, of T cells expressing NK-cell markers.

The sample comprised PBMCs. The receptors were gathered from a woman aged 18-29 years in good health. Both conserved end residues are part of each CDR3. D genes are given only for firm matches. Clone size is given for some rows only: seen once, a few or many times, or a class if the clone is expanded.

D,V,size,J,CDR3,DNA
TRBD2,TRBV20-1,once,TRBJ2-5,CSAAGTSGIGETQYF,TGCAGTGCCGCCGGGACTAGCGGGATTGGGGAGACCCAGTACTTC
NA,TRBV7-6,NA,TRBJ2-7,CASSLESRDNEQYF,TGTGCCAGCAGCTTAGAGAGCCGGGACAACGAGCAGTACTTC
TRBD1,TRBV20-1,NA,TRBJ2-1,CSARVGQGDNEQFF,TGCAGTGCTAGAGTGGGACAGGGAGACAATGAGCAGTTCTTC
NA,TRBV20-1,few,TRBJ2-7,CSARDANEQYF,TGCAGTGCTAGAGATGCAAACGAGCAGTACTTC
TRBD1,TRBV7-9,NA,TRBJ2-4,CASSRRQGENIQYF,TGTGCCAGCAGCAGGAGACAGGGCGAAAACATTCAGTACTTC
NA,TRBV6-2/TRBV6-3,many,TRBJ1-2,CASSYSSGNYGYTF,TGTGCCAGCAGTTATTCCTCGGGGAACTATGGCTACACCTTC
TRBD1,TRBV12-3/TRBV12-4,NA,TRBJ2-7,CASSPGTDDYEQYF,TGTGCCAGCAGCCCTGGGACAGACGACTACGAGCAGTACTTC
NA,TRBV7-3,few,TRBJ1-2,CASSLTREKGGYTF,TGTGCCAGCAGCTTAACTCGGGAAAAGGGGGGCTACACCTTC
NA,TRBV25-1,NA,TRBJ1-1,CASSETVVTEAFF,TGTGCCAGCAGCGAGACAGTCGTCACTGAAGCTTTCTTT
NA,TRBV7-9,NA,TRBJ2-1,CASSAQSNEQFF,TGTGCCAGCAGCGCCCAAAGCAATGAGCAGTTCTTC
NA,TRBV5-6,NA,TRBJ2-4,CASSQGGLGTDIQYF,TGTGCCAGCAGCCAGGGGGGTCTTGGCACGGACATTCAGTACTTC
NA,TRBV20-1,few,TRBJ2-7,CSARWDKDEQYF,TGCAGTGCTAGATGGGACAAAGACGAGCAGTACTTC
TRBD1,TRBV10-3,NA,TRBJ1-1,CAIGQGSAEAFF,TGTGCCATCGGACAGGGGTCGGCTGAAGCTTTCTTT
NA,TRBV12-3/TRBV12-4,NA,TRBJ1-1,CASGQKLPSTEAFF,TGTGCCAGCGGACAAAAACTCCCTTCCACTGAAGCTTTCTTT
TRBD1,TRBV6-5,few,TRBJ1-2,CASSLGRGHGYTF,TGTGCCAGCAGTTTGGGCAGGGGGCATGGCTACACCTTC
NA,TRBV4-1,NA,TRBJ1-6,CASSQDRGPITLHF,TGCGCCAGCAGCCAAGACAGGGGTCCCATCACCCTCCACTTT
NA,TRBV12-3/TRBV12-4,few,TRBJ1-4,CASSLNRVGKLFF,TGTGCCAGCAGTTTAAACAGGGTAGGAAAACTGTTTTTT
TRBD2,TRBV4-3,NA,TRBJ2-1,CASSQVSGSSYNEQFF,TGCGCCAGCAGCCAAGTTAGCGGGAGCTCCTACAATGAGCAGTTCTTC
NA,TRBV29-1,few,TRBJ1-3,CSARQDSGNTIYF,TGCAGCGCCCGACAGGACTCTGGAAACACCATATATTTT
TRBD1,TRBV28,NA,TRBJ2-3,CASSLWGQGTTGTDTQYF,TGTGCCAGCAGTTTATGGGGACAGGGGACGACTGGAACAGATACGCAGTATTTT
TRBD2,TRBV6-5,NA,TRBJ2-5,CASSYSPSGGETQYF,TGTGCCAGCAGTTACTCCCCTAGCGGGGGTGAGACCCAGTACTTC
TRBD1,TRBV5-5,many,TRBJ1-4,CASSLEARGLEKLFF,TGTGCCAGCAGCTTGGAGGCCAGGGGGCTCGAAAAACTGTTTTTT
TRBD1,TRBV5-1,many,TRBJ2-1,CASSLLGTEKYNEQFF,TGCGCCAGCAGCTTGTTAGGGACAGAGAAGTACAATGAGCAGTTCTTC
NA,TRBV20-1,few,TRBJ1-2,CSARDLEGLYGYTF,TGCAGTGCTAGAGATCTGGAGGGGCTGTATGGCTACACCTTC
NA,TRBV12-3/TRBV12-4,NA,TRBJ2-3,CASSPPVHTQYF,TGTGCCAGCAGCCCCCCTGTTCATACGCAGTATTTT
NA,TRBV6-5,few,TRBJ1-4,CASSYKSGREKLFF,TGTGCCAGCAGTTATAAGTCAGGAAGGGAAAAACTGTTTTTT
NA,TRBV10-3,few,TRBJ2-7,CAIRDEQGPDEQYF,TGTGCCATCAGGGACGAACAGGGCCCCGACGAGCAGTACTTC
TRBD1,TRBV5-1,many,TRBJ2-2,CASGTQGANTGELFF,TGCGCCAGCGGGACGCAGGGGGCGAACACCGGGGAGCTGTTTTTT
NA,TRBV7-8,NA,TRBJ2-1,CASSWGREQFF,TGTGCCAGCAGCTGGGGCCGGGAGCAGTTCTTC
NA,TRBV7-9,many,TRBJ1-1,CASSSTTEAFF,TGTGCCAGCAGCAGCACCACTGAAGCTTTCTTT
NA,TRBV5-1,few,TRBJ2-7,CASSLAQMGEQYF,TGCGCCAGCAGCTTGGCTCAGATGGGCGAGCAGTACTTC
NA,TRBV9,NA,TRBJ2-3,CASSARPVDTQYF,TGTGCCAGCAGCGCTCGGCCGGTGGATACGCAGTATTTT
NA,TRBV20-1,few,TRBJ2-4,CSARVSGKNIQYF,TGCAGTGCTAGAGTTAGCGGAAAAAACATTCAGTACTTC
TRBD1,TRBV20-1,NA,TRBJ1-1,CSARRQGVAEAFF,TGCAGTGCTAGAAGACAGGGAGTGGCTGAAGCTTTCTTT
NA,TRBV7-8,many,TRBJ2-3,CASSLITDTQYF,TGTGCCAGCAGCTTAATCACAGATACGCAGTATTTT
NA,TRBV7-6,many,TRBJ1-5,CASSSLGDANQPQHF,TGTGCCAGCAGCTCCCTCGGTGACGCGAATCAGCCCCAGCATTTT
NA,TRBV9,few,TRBJ2-1,CASSVSIGGYNEQFF,TGTGCCAGCAGCGTATCAATAGGCGGGTACAATGAGCAGTTCTTC
NA,TRBV12-3/TRBV12-4,few,TRBJ2-7,CASRPIGSYEQYF,TGTGCCAGCAGACCCATCGGGTCCTACGAGCAGTACTTC
NA,TRBV10-2,NA,TRBJ2-1,CASSARWGFNEQFF,TGCGCCAGCAGTGCAAGGTGGGGATTTAATGAGCAGTTCTTC
NA,TRBV5-7,NA,TRBJ2-5,CASIRDLETQYF,TGTGCCAGCATCCGGGACTTAGAGACCCAGTACTTC
NA,TRBV6-1,NA,TRBJ2-2,CANRGQNTGELFF,TGTGCCAACCGTGGACAGAACACCGGGGAGCTGTTTTTT
NA,TRBV12-3/TRBV12-4,NA,TRBJ2-3,CASSPGTRGTDTQYF,TGTGCCAGCAGTCCCGGGACCAGGGGTACAGATACGCAGTATTTT
NA,TRBV12-3/TRBV12-4,many,TRBJ2-7,CASAPSGPSYEQYF,TGTGCCTCCGCCCCCTCGGGCCCATCCTACGAGCAGTACTTC
TRBD2,TRBV12-3/TRBV12-4,NA,TRBJ2-7,CASSTSGSFHGQYF,TGTGCCAGCAGCACTAGCGGGAGTTTCCACGGGCAGTACTTC
NA,TRBV7-6,few,TRBJ1-5,CASSRGGREPQHF,TGTGCCAGCAGCCGGGGTGGTCGGGAGCCCCAGCATTTT
NA,TRBV6-2/TRBV6-3,many,TRBJ2-1,CASSYSQVYNEQFF,TGTGCCAGCAGTTACTCGCAGGTTTACAATGAGCAGTTCTTC
NA,TRBV12-3/TRBV12-4,NA,TRBJ2-7,CASSGTYDSYEQYF,TGTGCCAGCAGCGGGACATACGACTCCTACGAGCAGTACTTC
NA,TRBV7-2,NA,TRBJ1-5,CASSLVTFGDQPQHF,TGTGCCAGCAGCTTAGTGACGTTTGGAGATCAGCCCCAGCATTTT
TRBD1,TRBV20-1,many,TRBJ1-1,CSARTGGSTEAFF,TGCAGTGCTAGAACAGGGGGTAGCACTGAAGCTTTCTTT
TRBD2,TRBV20-1,few,TRBJ2-7,CSASGRPDYEQYF,TGCAGTGCTAGCGGGAGGCCAGACTACGAGCAGTACTTC
NA,TRBV10-3,many,TRBJ2-3,CAIKGAGTDTQYF,TGTGCCATCAAAGGGGCAGGCACAGATACGCAGTATTTT
NA,TRBV20-1,many,TRBJ1-1,CSAPRGRALEAFF,TGCAGTGCCCCTCGTGGCAGGGCACTTGAAGCTTTCTTT
NA,TRBV20-1,NA,TRBJ1-5,CSASQGARRQPQHF,TGCAGTGCTAGCCAAGGGGCGCGGCGTCAGCCCCAGCATTTT
NA,TRBV18,NA,TRBJ2-6,CASSPRVLTAGANVLTF,TGTGCCAGCTCACCACGGGTGCTTACAGCTGGGGCCAACGTCCTGACTTTC
TRBD1,TRBV6-4,many,TRBJ1-2,CASSDSETGPDGYTF,TGTGCCAGCAGTGACTCTGAGACAGGGCCGGATGGCTACACCTTC
NA,TRBV10-1,once,TRBJ2-1,CASSESQGNEQFF,TGCGCCAGCAGTGAGTCGCAGGGGAATGAGCAGTTCTTC
TRBD1,TRBV12-3/TRBV12-4,NA,TRBJ2-1,CASSAGTGGREQFF,TGTGCCAGCAGTGCCGGGACAGGGGGACGCGAGCAGTTCTTC